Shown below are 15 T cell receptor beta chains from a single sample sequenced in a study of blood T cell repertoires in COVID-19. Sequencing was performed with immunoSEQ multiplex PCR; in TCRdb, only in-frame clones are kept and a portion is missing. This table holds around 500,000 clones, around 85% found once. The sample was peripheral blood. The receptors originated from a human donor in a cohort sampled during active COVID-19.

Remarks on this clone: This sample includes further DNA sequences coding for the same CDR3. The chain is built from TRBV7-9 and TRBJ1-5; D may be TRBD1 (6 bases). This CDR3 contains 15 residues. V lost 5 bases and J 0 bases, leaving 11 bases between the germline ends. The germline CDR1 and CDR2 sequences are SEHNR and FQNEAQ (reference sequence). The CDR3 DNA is TGTGCCAGCAGCCGAGGGGGAAATAGCAATCAGCCCCAGCATTTT. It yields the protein CASSRGGNSNQPQHF. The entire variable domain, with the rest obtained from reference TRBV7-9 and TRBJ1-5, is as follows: DTGVSQNPRHKITKRGQNVTFRCDPISEHNRLYWYRQTLGQGPEFLTYFQNEAQLEKSRLLSDRFSAERPKGSFSTLEIQRTEQGDSAMYLCASSRGGNSNQPQHFGDGTRLSIL.

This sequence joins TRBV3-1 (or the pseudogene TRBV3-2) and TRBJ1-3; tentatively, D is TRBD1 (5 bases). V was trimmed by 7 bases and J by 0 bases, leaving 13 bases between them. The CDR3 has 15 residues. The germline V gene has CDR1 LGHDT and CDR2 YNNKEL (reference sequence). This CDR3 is CASTPGGYSGNTIYF. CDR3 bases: TGTGCCAGCACCCCGGGGGGGTACTCTGGAAACACCATATATTTT.

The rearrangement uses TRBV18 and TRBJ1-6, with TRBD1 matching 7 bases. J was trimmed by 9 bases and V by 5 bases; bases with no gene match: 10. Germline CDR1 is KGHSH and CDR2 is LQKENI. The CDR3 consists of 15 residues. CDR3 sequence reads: CASSSKRGGGSPLHF. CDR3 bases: TGTGCCAGCTCATCCAAACGAGGGGGCGGTTCACCCCTCCACTTT.

CDR3 nucleotide sequence: TGTGCCAGCAGCGTTTGGACTAGCGGGAGGGCCGTTGAGCAGTTCTTC. Translation: CASSVWTSGRAVEQFF. This rearrangement joins TRBV7-9 to TRBJ2-1; 15 nucleotides agree with TRBD2. The CDR3 covers 16 residues. The V segment lost 5 bases and the J segment 9 bases; nucleotides outside the gene matches: 8. Per the germline V gene, CDR1 is SEHNR and CDR2 is FQNEAQ (reference sequence). The variable domain in full, completed from reference TRBV7-9 and TRBJ2-1, reads DTGVSQNPRHKITKRGQNVTFRCDPISEHNRLYWYRQTLGQGPEFLTYFQNEAQLEKSRLLSDRFSAERPKGSFSTLEIQRTEQGDSAMYLCASSVWTSGRAVEQFFGPGTRLTVL.

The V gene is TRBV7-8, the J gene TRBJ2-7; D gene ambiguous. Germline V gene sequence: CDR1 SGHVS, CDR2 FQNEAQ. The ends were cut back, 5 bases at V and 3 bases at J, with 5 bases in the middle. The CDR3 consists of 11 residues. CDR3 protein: CASSPNYEQYF. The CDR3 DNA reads TGTGCCAGCAGCCCTAACTACGAGCAGTACTTC.

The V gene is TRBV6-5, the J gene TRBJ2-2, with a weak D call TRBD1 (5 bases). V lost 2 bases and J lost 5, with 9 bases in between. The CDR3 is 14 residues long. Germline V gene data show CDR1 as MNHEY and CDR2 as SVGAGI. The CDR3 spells CASSYDSGTGELFF. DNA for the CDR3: TGTGCCAGCAGTTACGACAGTGGAACCGGGGAGCTGTTTTTT.

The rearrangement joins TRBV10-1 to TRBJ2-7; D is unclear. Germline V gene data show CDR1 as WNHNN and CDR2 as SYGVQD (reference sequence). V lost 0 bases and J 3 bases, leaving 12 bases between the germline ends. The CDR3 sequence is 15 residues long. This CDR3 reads CASSESRLGDYEQYF. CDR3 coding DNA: TGCGCCAGCAGTGAGTCGCGGCTAGGTGACTACGAGCAGTACTTC.

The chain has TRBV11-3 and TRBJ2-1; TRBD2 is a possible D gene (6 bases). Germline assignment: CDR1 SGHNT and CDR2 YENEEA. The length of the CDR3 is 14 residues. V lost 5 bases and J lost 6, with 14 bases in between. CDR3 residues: CASSEGLTRNEQFF. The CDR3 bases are TGTGCCAGCAGCGAGGGACTTACACGCAATGAGCAGTTCTTC.

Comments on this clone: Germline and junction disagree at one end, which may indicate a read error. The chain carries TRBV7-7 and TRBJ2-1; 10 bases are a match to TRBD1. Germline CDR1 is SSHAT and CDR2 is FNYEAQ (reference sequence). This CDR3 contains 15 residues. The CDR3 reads CASSRDRGPDNEQFF. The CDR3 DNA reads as TGTGCTAGCAGCCGAGACAGGGGGCCCGACAATGAGCAGTTCTTC.

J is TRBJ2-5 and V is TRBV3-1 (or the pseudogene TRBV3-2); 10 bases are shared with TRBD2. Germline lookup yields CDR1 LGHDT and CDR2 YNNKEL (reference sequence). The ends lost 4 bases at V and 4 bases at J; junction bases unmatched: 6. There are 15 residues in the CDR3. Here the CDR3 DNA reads TGTGCCAGCAGCCTGGGGCTAGCGGGAGTAGAGACCCAGTACTTC. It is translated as CASSLGLAGVETQYF.

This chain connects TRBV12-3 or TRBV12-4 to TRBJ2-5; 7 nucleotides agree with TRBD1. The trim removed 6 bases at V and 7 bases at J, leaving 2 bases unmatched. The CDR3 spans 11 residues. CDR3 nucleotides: TGTGCCAGCAGCGACAGGGCGACCCAGTACTTC. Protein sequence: CASSDRATQYF.

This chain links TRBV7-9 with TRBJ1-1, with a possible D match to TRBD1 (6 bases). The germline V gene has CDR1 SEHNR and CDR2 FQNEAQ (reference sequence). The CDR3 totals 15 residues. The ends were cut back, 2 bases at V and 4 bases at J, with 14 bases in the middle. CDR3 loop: CASSLQGGKGTEAFF. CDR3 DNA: TGTGCCAGCAGCTTACAAGGGGGTAAAGGCACTGAAGCTTTCTTT.

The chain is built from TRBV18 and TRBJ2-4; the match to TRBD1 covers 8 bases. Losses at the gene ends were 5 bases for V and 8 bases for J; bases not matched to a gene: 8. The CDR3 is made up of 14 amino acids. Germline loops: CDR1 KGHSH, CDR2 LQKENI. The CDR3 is CASSGRQGLDIQYF. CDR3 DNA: TGTGCCAGCTCAGGTCGACAGGGGCTAGACATTCAGTACTTC.

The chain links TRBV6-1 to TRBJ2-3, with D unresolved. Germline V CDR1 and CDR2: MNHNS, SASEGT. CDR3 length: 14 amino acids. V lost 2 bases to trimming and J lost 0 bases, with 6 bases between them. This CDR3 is CASSELFSTDTQYF. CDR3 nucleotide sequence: TGTGCCAGCAGTGAACTTTTCAGCACAGATACGCAGTATTTT.

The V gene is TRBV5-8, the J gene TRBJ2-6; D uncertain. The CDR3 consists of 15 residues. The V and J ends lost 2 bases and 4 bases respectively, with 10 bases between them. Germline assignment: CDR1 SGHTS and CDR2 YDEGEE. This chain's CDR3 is CASSFVRLGANVLTF. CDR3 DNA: TGTGCCAGCAGCTTCGTGAGACTCGGGGCCAACGTCCTGACTTTC.